These 18 T cell receptor beta chains were sequenced from one sample in a study of high-grade serous ovarian cancer treatment subgroups. Tumor tissue was taken before any definitive surgery or chemotherapy was given. Generated by immunoSEQ multiplex PCR, the TCRdb table keeps only in-frame clones and is missing some. The table lists 25,000 to 30,000 clones, roughly 80% of them singletons. What was sequenced was tumor tissue. The receptors originated from a human donor with high-grade serous ovarian cancer.

This chain links TRBV7-2 with TRBJ2-7; D is undetermined. V was pared by 1 base and J by 7 bases, with 14 bases between. The CDR3 loop spans 14 amino acids. Germline V gene data show CDR1 as SGHTA and CDR2 as FQGNSA. Here the CDR3 reads CASSLVQNLREQYF. The CDR3 DNA reads TGTGCCAGCAGCTTAGTACAGAACCTACGAGAGCAGTACTTC.

The V and J genes are TRBV6-5 and TRBJ2-7, with D perhaps matching TRBD2 (6 bases). The CDR3 sequence is 13 residues long. Trimming pared 5 bases from V and 7 bases from J, leaving 15 bases between. Germline assignment: CDR1 MNHEY and CDR2 SVGAGI. CDR3 DNA sequence: TGTGCCAGCAGTCCAATGCCCGCGGGGGAGCAGTACTTC. This gives the protein CASSPMPAGEQYF.

The chain uses TRBV30 and TRBJ2-7; the D gene is possibly TRBD1 (6 bases). V was clipped by 2 bases and J by 2 bases, with 10 bases between them. The V gene's germline CDR1 is GTSNPN and CDR2 SVGIG (reference sequence). CDR3 length: 13 residues. The CDR3 bases are TGTGCCTGGAGTCCAGGGGTCCCCTACGAGCAGTACTTC. Its protein product is CAWSPGVPYEQYF.

The V call is TRBV6-1, the J call TRBJ1-1; D is unclear. In germline, CDR1 is MNHNS, CDR2 SASEGT. The CDR3 extends over 13 amino acids. V lost 4 bases and J 1 base, leaving 7 bases between the germline ends. CDR3 DNA sequence: TGTGCCAGCAGTGTGAGACCGAACACTGAAGCTTTCTTT. This gives the protein CASSVRPNTEAFF.

The V gene is TRBV28, the J gene TRBJ1-2; possible D gene TRBD1, 5 bases. CDR3 length: 14 amino acids. Per germline, CDR1 MDHEN and CDR2 SYDVKM. V was cut by 2 bases and J by 6 bases, with 13 bases left in between. The CDR3: CASSLGRGVNGYTF. The CDR3, as DNA: TGTGCCAGCAGTTTAGGTCGGGGGGTTAATGGCTACACCTTC.

This chain uses TRBV5-1 with TRBJ2-2; D is perhaps TRBD1 (6 bases). The CDR3 length is 16 residues. The V gene lost 6 bases and the J gene lost 2 bases, with 17 bases spanning the gap. CDR1 is SGHRS, CDR2 YFSETQ, per germline. CDR3 sequence: CASKGVVGSNTGELFF. The CDR3 DNA is TGCGCCAGCAAGGGGGTCGTGGGGAGCAACACCGGGGAGCTGTTTTTT. The variable domain in full, with the rest retrieved from reference TRBV5-1 and TRBJ2-2, is KAGVTQTPRYLIKTRGQQVTLSCSPISGHRSVSWYQQTPGQGLQFLFEYFSETQRNKGNFPGRFSGRQFSNSRSEMNVSTLELGDSALYLCASKGVVGSNTGELFFGEGSRLTVL.

V usage is TRBV6-1 and J usage is TRBJ2-2; D may be TRBD1 (6 bases). CDR1 and CDR2 from the germline V gene are MNHNS and SASEGT. Trimming took 4 bases from V and 0 from J, leaving 9 bases between them. The CDR3 totals 15 residues. CDR3: CASSAGTSNTGELFF. DNA of the CDR3: TGTGCCAGCAGTGCCGGGACATCGAACACCGGGGAGCTGTTTTTT.

This sequence joins TRBV6-1 and TRBJ1-4; unclear D gene. Deletions cut 3 bases from V and 4 bases from J, with 18 bases between. CDR3 length equals 17 residues. Germline CDR1 reads MNHNS; CDR2 reads SASEGT. The CDR3 loop is CASSDLLFGGRNEKLFF. The DNA for the CDR3 is TGTGCCAGCAGTGATTTACTGTTCGGCGGACGTAATGAAAAACTGTTTTTT.

This clone was detected only once. J is TRBJ2-1 and V is TRBV4-1, with 8 bases fitting TRBD2. Per the germline V gene, CDR1 is MGHRA and CDR2 is YSYEKL. The CDR3 totals 16 residues. V lost 1 base and J lost 7; bases outside the gene matches: 9. The CDR3 loop reads CASSQGRTSPRNEQFF. CDR3 nucleotides: TGCGCCAGCAGCCAAGGGAGGACTAGCCCTCGTAATGAGCAGTTCTTC.

This clone was picked up one time. The V and J genes are TRBV5-1 and TRBJ1-6; D perhaps matches TRBD1 (6 bases). V was trimmed by 3 bases and J by 8 bases, leaving 12 bases between them. This CDR3 region has 14 residues. Germline CDR1 SGHRS, CDR2 YFSETQ. CDR3 protein: CASSSDSGHSPLHF. CDR3 bases: TGCGCCAGCAGCTCGGACAGCGGCCATTCACCCCTCCACTTT.

The chain recombines TRBV2 with TRBJ2-5, with 9 bases matching TRBD1. J was trimmed by 1 base and V by 5 bases; bases with no gene match: 2. CDR3 size: 14 residues. Germline CDR1 reads SNHLY; CDR2 reads FYNNEI. The CDR3 reads CASSKQGAQETQYF. In DNA, the CDR3 is TGTGCCAGCAGTAAACAGGGGGCCCAAGAGACCCAGTACTTC.

The rearrangement joins TRBV5-1 to TRBJ1-1; maybe TRBD1 (6 bases). Germline assignment: CDR1 SGHRS and CDR2 YFSETQ. The CDR3 is 14 amino acids. The V gene lost 6 bases and the J gene lost 1 base, with 13 bases spanning the gap. In DNA form, the CDR3 reads TGCGCCAGCAAGAGAGGGGGTGAGAACACTGAAGCTTTCTTT. This gives the protein CASKRGGENTEAFF.

The chain links TRBV18 to TRBJ2-1; 13 bases match TRBD2. Losses at the gene ends were 2 bases for V and 0 bases for J; bases not matched to a gene: 1. This CDR3 is 17 amino acids long. Per germline, CDR1 KGHSH and CDR2 LQKENI. The CDR3 nucleotides are TGTGCCAGCTCACCAAGGACTAGCGGGAGCTCCTACAATGAGCAGTTCTTC. Protein: CASSPRTSGSSYNEQFF.

V gene TRBV7-9 combines with J gene TRBJ1-2; 9 bases align to TRBD1. Germline V CDR1 and CDR2: SEHNR, FQNEAQ (reference sequence). J lost 0 bases, V lost 5 bases, and 7 bases had no gene match. The CDR3 spans 16 residues. In nucleotides, the CDR3 is TGTGCCAGCAGCACGCCGGGACAGGGATCTAACTATGGCTACACCTTC. Its translation is CASSTPGQGSNYGYTF. The full variable domain, rest sourced from reference TRBV7-9 and TRBJ1-2, is DTGVSQNPRHKITKRGQNVTFRCDPISEHNRLYWYRQTLGQGPEFLTYFQNEAQLEKSRLLSDRFSAERPKGSFSTLEIQRTEQGDSAMYLCASSTPGQGSNYGYTFGSGTRLTVV.

This chain connects TRBV28 to TRBJ2-5; no reliable D call. V shed 4 bases and J shed 0 bases, with 6 bases lying between them. Germline-derived CDR1 and CDR2 are MDHEN and SYDVKM. This CDR3 is built from 13 residues. The DNA for the CDR3 is TGTGCCAGCAGTTCCTCGCACCAAGAGACCCAGTACTTC. This codes for CASSSSHQETQYF.

The chain carries TRBV7-8 and TRBJ2-7; D is unclear. V dropped 5 bases and J dropped 3 bases, with 11 bases sitting between them. The CDR3 length is 13 residues. Germline V CDR1 and CDR2: SGHVS, FQNEAQ. This chain's CDR3 is CASSNGPIYEQYF. CDR3 coding DNA: TGTGCCAGCAGCAACGGACCGATCTACGAGCAGTACTTC. Combining the CDR3 with reference TRBV7-8 and TRBJ2-7 gives the whole variable domain GAGVSQSPRYKVAKRGQDVALRCDPISGHVSLFWYQQALGQGPEFLTYFQNEAQLDKSGLPSDRFFAERPEGSVSTLKIQRTQQEDSAVYLCASSNGPIYEQYFGPGTRLTVT.

V gene TRBV2 combines with J gene TRBJ2-7; a weak D match, TRBD2 (5 bases). Deletions cut 4 bases from V and 0 bases from J, with 7 bases between. Germline values: CDR1 SNHLY, CDR2 FYNNEI. The CDR3 length is 13 residues. CDR3 in amino acids: CASSGGSSYEQYF. CDR3 nucleotides: TGTGCCAGCAGTGGAGGGAGCTCCTACGAGCAGTACTTC.

V is TRBV6-4 and J is TRBJ2-1; possible D gene TRBD2, 6 bases. The CDR3 spans 13 residues. The germline V and J ends were trimmed by 7 bases and 7 bases, with 14 bases remaining between them. Germline lookup yields CDR1 MRHNA and CDR2 SNTAGT. CDR3 in amino acids: CASTSNRGNEQFF. Written as DNA, the CDR3 is TGTGCCAGCACTTCAAATCGGGGGAATGAGCAGTTCTTC.